This TCR beta chain was recorded in a study of cytomegalovirus exposure and HLA in healthy donors. Overall study context: In terms of ancestry, the Caucasian-associated cluster contained roughly 80% of the approximately 400 genotyped donors.

Remarks on this clone: Antigen specificity is unknown.

Whole-study findings and limits: CMV serostatus alone was available as immune exposure information. Likely technical artifact: a cluster of highly shared sequence variants.

Primers: 60 Vbeta forward and 13 Jbeta reverse. The data were produced by immunoSEQ multiplex PCR, yet TCRdb's version contains in-frame clones alone and is incomplete. The table has fewer than 250,000 clones, around 80% seen once. Trimming at V came to 3 bases and at J to 4 bases, leaving 5 bases not matched to a gene. This CDR3 has 16 residues. Germline V CDR1 and CDR2: MGHRA, YSYEKL. The TCR comes from a young man in good health and CMV-seronegative. Material: PBMCs. V gene TRBV4-1 combines with J gene TRBJ2-1; 11 bases agree with TRBD2. The CDR3 region is CASSHLTSGKYNEQFF. The CDR3 DNA sequence: TGCGCCAGCAGCCACCTGACTAGCGGGAAGTACAATGAGCAGTTCTTC.